This TCR beta chain was identified in a study of cytomegalovirus exposure and HLA in healthy donors. Study-wide results and limits: The study designated roughly 150 TCR beta chains cytomegalovirus-associated. Among TCR sequences, most were rare, though some public TCRs appeared in many donors. A subsequent analysis found that TCR clusters from the first cohort also tended to co-occur in the 120 or so validation repertoires, with about 95% of cluster scores above 0.

In the case of this clone: Antigen specificity is unknown.

Profiled with immunoSEQ multiplex PCR; TCRdb holds only in-frame clones, not every one. The sample holds some 120,000 clones, under 90% seen once. The source is a woman in her 30s in good health and CMV-seronegative. Sequenced input: PBMCs.

The CDR3 loop reads CASSVGSSLSTDTQYF. The CDR3 DNA reads TGTGCCAGCAGCGTAGGGTCTAGCCTCAGCACAGATACGCAGTATTTT. The V and J genes are TRBV9 and TRBJ2-3; a weak D match, TRBD2 (5 bases). The CDR3 spans 16 residues. Germline V gives CDR1 SGDLS, CDR2 YYNGEE. The germline V and J ends were trimmed by 0 bases and 0 bases, with 11 bases remaining between them.